This T cell receptor (beta chain) was captured by sequencing in a study of memory CD4+ T cells and cytomegalovirus serostatus. Per the original data handling: Out-of-frame sequences were removed, leaving roughly 2.1 million distinct TCRbeta sequences. Produced via immunoSEQ multiplex PCR; TCRdb's table is partial and in-frame only. V, J and clone size are taken as reported in that table, and D and trimming were inferred from the DNA itself. The sample includes just over 40,000 clones, 70% to 80% of them seen just once. Single viable CD3+CD4+CD8-CD45RO+ cells were sorted as the memory CD4+ T cells. In this sample, this clone turned up once. Sequencing was done on a sample of memory CD4+ T cells from blood. The origin of this receptor is an adult in good health and CMV-seronegative.

CDR3 residues: CASSHVNGELFF. Written as DNA, the CDR3 is TGCGCCAGCAGCCACGTTAACGGGGAGCTGTTTTTT. This rearrangement joins TRBV4-1 to TRBJ2-2; no definite D call. The CDR3 consists of 12 residues. V lost 3 bases and J 7 bases, leaving 6 bases between the germline ends. Germline CDR1 reads MGHRA; CDR2 reads YSYEKL.